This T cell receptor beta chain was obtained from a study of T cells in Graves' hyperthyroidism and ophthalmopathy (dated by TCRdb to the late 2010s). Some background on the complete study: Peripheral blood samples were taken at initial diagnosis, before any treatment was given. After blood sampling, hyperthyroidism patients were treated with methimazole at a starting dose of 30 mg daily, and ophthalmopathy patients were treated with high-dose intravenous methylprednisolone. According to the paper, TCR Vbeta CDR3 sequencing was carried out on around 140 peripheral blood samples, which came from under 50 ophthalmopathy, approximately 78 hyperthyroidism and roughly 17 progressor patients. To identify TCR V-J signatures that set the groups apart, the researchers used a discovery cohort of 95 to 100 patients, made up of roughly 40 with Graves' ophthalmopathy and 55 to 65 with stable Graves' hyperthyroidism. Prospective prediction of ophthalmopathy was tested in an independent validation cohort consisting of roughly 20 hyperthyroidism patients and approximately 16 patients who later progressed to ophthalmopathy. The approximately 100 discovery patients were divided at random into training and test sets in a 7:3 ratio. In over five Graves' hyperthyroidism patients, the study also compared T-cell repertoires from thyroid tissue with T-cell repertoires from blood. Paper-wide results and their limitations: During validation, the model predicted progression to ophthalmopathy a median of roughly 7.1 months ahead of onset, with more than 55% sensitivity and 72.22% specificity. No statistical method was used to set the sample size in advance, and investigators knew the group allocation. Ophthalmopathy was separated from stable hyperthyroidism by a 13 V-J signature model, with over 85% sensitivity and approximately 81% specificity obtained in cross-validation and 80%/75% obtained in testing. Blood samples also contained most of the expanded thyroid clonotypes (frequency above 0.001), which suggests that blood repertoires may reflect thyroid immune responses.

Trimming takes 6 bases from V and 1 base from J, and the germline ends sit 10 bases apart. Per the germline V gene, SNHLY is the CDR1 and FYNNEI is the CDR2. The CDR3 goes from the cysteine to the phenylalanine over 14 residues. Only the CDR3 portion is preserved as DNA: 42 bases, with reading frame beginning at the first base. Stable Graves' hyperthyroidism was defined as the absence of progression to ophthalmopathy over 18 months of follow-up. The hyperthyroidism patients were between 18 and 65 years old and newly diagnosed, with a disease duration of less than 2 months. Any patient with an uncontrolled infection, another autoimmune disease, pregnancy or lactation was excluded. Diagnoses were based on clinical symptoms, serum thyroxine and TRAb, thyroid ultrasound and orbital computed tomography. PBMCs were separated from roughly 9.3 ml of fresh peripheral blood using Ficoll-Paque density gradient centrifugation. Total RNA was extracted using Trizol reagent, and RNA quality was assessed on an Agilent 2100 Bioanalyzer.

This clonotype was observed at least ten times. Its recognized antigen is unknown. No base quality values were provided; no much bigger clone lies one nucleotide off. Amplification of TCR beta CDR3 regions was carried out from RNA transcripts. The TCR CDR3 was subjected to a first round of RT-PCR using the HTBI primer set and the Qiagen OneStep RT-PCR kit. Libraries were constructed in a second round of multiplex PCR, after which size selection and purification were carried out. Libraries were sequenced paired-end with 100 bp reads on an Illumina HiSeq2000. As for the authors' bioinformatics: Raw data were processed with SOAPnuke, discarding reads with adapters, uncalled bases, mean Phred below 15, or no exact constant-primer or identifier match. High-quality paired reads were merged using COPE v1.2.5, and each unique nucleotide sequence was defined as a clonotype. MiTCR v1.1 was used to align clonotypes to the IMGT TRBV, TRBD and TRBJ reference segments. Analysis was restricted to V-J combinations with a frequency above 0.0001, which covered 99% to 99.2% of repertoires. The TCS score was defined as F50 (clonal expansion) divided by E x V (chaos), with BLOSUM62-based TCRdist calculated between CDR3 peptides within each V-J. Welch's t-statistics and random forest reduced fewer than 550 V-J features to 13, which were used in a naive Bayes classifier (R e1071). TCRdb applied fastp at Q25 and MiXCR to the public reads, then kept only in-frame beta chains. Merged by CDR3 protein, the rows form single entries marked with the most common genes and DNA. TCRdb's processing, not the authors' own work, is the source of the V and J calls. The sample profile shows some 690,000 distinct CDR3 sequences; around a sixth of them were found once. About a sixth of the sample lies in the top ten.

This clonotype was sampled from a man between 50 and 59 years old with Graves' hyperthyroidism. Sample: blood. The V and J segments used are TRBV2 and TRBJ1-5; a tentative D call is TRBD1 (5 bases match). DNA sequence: TGTGCCAGCAGCGACAGAGGGAGCAATCAGCCCCAGCATTTT. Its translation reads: CASSDRGSNQPQHF.